The source of this TCR beta chain is a study of control samples from healthy donors and cancer patients. The V end was cut by 0 bases, the J end by 4 bases, with 12 bases between. The CDR3 is 15 residues long. This table comes from immunoSEQ multiplex PCR, and its TCRdb copy is limited to in-frame clones, with some not included. Here the sample spans 150,000 or so clones, roughly 94% being singletons. The receptor was derived from a man in his sixties with colorectal cancer. This chain joins TRBV23-1 and TRBJ1-1, with D maybe TRBD1 (5 bases). TRBV23-1 falls under the ORF class, with uncertain function. Material for sequencing was PBMCs. CDR3 region: CASSQSKQEGTEAFF. The CDR3 coding sequence is TGCGCCAGCAGTCAATCCAAACAGGAGGGCACTGAAGCTTTCTTT.